The 32 T cell receptor beta chains below all came from one sample that was sequenced in a study of patients and donors after allogeneic stem cell transplantation. TCRdb re-called the RT-PCR reads with MiXCR, one entry per CDR3 protein. The sample lists about 160,000 distinct CDR3 sequences, approximately 24% occurring once. Sequencing input: blood, either unsorted or a sorted T cell fraction (not recorded which). The source is a human donor who was either an allogeneic HSCT recipient or a stem cell or donor lymphocyte infusion donor (not recorded which). It is not recorded whose cells these are; they may come from a transplant donor.

This rearrangement joins TRBV6-5 to TRBJ2-3; 15 bases match TRBD2. This CDR3 region has 15 residues. The germline V gene encodes CDR1 MNHEY and CDR2 SVGAGI. V dropped 5 bases and J dropped 5; count of bases not matched to a gene: 2. The CDR3 loop reads CASSGLAGGLDTQYF. CDR3 DNA: TGTGCCAGCAGTGGACTAGCGGGAGGGTTAGATACGCAGTATTTT.

The rearrangement joins TRBV5-1 to TRBJ1-5; a possible D gene is TRBD1 (6 bases). Germline-derived CDR1 and CDR2 are SGHRS and YFSETQ. V was clipped by 0 bases and J by 6 bases, with 13 bases between them. This CDR3 contains 15 residues. As DNA, the CDR3 is TGCGCCAGCAGCTTGGCCGGACAGTCAGGTCAGCCCCAGCATTTT. It specifies CASSLAGQSGQPQHF.

This clonotype was counted only a few times. The chain joins TRBV7-9 to TRBJ1-5; D uncertain. V lost 5 bases to trimming and J lost 7 bases, with 9 bases between them. Per the germline V gene, CDR1 is SEHNR and CDR2 is FQNEAQ (reference sequence). There are 12 residues in the CDR3. This chain's CDR3 is CASSDSRQPQHF. CDR3 coding DNA: TGTGCCAGCAGCGATTCACGGCAGCCCCAGCATTTT.

The chain links TRBV7-3 to TRBJ2-2; D unresolved. The CDR3 is made up of 13 amino acids. Trimming left V 1 base short and J 4 bases short, with 4 bases between. Germline V gene lookup returns CDR1 SGHTA and CDR2 FQGTGA. The CDR3: CASSLRSTGELFF. The CDR3 nucleotides read TGTGCCAGCAGCTTAAGGTCCACCGGGGAGCTGTTTTTT.

This clonotype was found a few times. The chain uses TRBV6-5 and TRBJ1-1, with D maybe TRBD1 (6 bases). Germline assignment: CDR1 MNHEY and CDR2 SVGAGI. The CDR3 is made up of 13 amino acids. V shed 8 bases and J shed 4 bases, with 14 bases lying between them. Written as DNA, the CDR3 is TGTGCCAGCGGGTTTGGGGGGGCCACTGAAGCTTTCTTT. It yields the protein CASGFGGATEAFF.

The chain employs TRBV7-8 and TRBJ1-1, with D uncertain. There are 14 residues in the CDR3. Deletions cut 1 base from V and 1 base from J, with 7 bases between. CDR1 and CDR2 (germline): SGHVS, FQNEAQ. The CDR3 loop reads CASSLGLGNTEAFF. The CDR3 DNA follows: TGTGCCAGCAGCTTAGGGCTCGGGAACACTGAAGCTTTCTTT.

This clonotype was seen more than once but under ten times. J is TRBJ2-1 and V is TRBV9; 8 bases line up with TRBD2. The germline gives CDR1 SGDLS, CDR2 YYNGEE. After removal of 0 bases from V and 3 bases from J, the junction contained 2 bases not matched to a gene. This CDR3 has 15 residues. This chain's CDR3 is CASSVDSGIYNEQFF. Written as DNA, the CDR3 is TGTGCCAGCAGCGTAGATAGCGGGATCTACAATGAGCAGTTCTTC.

The CDR3 DNA reads as TGTGCCAGCAGCTTCAGGGGACTCCAAGAGACCCAGTACTTC. Translating it yields CASSFRGLQETQYF. The chain combines TRBV7-2 with TRBJ2-5, with D possibly called TRBD1 or TRBD2 (6 bases each). Trimming removed 3 bases at V and 1 base at J, with 9 bases between. Germline V gene sequence: CDR1 SGHTA, CDR2 FQGNSA. This CDR3 region has 14 residues.

This rearrangement joins TRBV7-2 to TRBJ2-2, with D possibly being TRBD2 (6 bases). Germline CDR1 SGHTA, CDR2 FQGNSA. Deletions cut 4 bases from V and 7 bases from J, with 16 bases between. CDR3 length: 15 residues. CDR3 DNA: TGTGCCAGCAGCTCTGGATGGAGGGGTATCGGGGAGCTGTTTTTT. Encoded protein: CASSSGWRGIGELFF.

This clonotype was recorded a few times. The chain's CDR3 is CASSYSGVGPAFF. The CDR3 DNA sequence: TGTGCCAGCAGTTACTCGGGCGTGGGCCCAGCTTTCTTT. This chain connects TRBV6-2 or TRBV6-3 to TRBJ1-1; D call uncertain. Germline V gene sequence: CDR1 MNHEY, CDR2 SVGEGT. The CDR3 loop spans 13 amino acids. The V gene lost 0 bases and the J gene lost 10 bases, with 12 bases spanning the gap.

A few counts support this clonotype. The chain uses TRBV29-1 and TRBJ2-7; no clear D. Germline CDR1 and CDR2: SQVTM and ANQGSEA. Trimming took off 4 bases at V and 0 bases at J, with 13 bases between the two ends. This CDR3 has 14 residues. CDR3 DNA: TGCAGCGTTGCTCCCAGGCTATCCTCCTACGAGCAGTACTTC. It is translated as CSVAPRLSSYEQYF.

The rearrangement joins TRBV5-1 to TRBJ1-3, with D possibly matching TRBD1 (5 bases). This CDR3 spans 13 amino acids. CDR1 and CDR2 (germline): SGHRS, YFSETQ. V lost 0 bases and J 8 bases, leaving 9 bases between the germline ends. CDR3 coding DNA: TGCGCCAGCAGCTTGGAGTGGGACGACACCATATATTTT. Protein product: CASSLEWDDTIYF.

V gene TRBV4-3 combines with J gene TRBJ2-3, with TRBD2 as a possible D gene (6 bases). Germline V gene sequence: CDR1 LGHNA, CDR2 YSLEER. Trimming cost V 0 bases and J 4 bases, with 20 bases left between them. This CDR3 has 18 amino acids. The CDR3 loop reads CASSQEVPGGSNADTQYF. CDR3 sequence (DNA): TGCGCCAGCAGCCAAGAAGTACCCGGGGGTAGTAACGCAGATACGCAGTATTTT.

This clonotype was seen more than once but under ten times. The CDR3 bases are TGCGCCAGCAGCTTGAGACAGGCCATCGCCGATGGCTACACCTTC. Its translation is CASSLRQAIADGYTF. The V and J genes are TRBV5-1 and TRBJ1-2; a possible D gene is TRBD1 (6 bases). V lost 1 base, J lost 6 bases, and 16 bases lay in between. Germline V gene lookup returns CDR1 SGHRS and CDR2 YFSETQ. The CDR3 has 15 residues.

The V call is TRBV5-1, the J call TRBJ2-3, with TRBD2 matching 9 bases. The germline gives CDR1 SGHRS, CDR2 YFSETQ. After removal of 0 bases from V and 1 base from J, the junction contained 0 bases not matched to a gene. The CDR3 length is 15 residues. The CDR3 sequence is CASSLGTSGTDTQYF. In DNA form, the CDR3 reads TGCGCCAGCAGCTTGGGGACTAGCGGCACAGATACGCAGTATTTT.

The chain carries TRBV4-3 and TRBJ2-2, with 7 bases matching TRBD2. The germline V gene has CDR1 LGHNA and CDR2 YSLEER. The CDR3 contains 16 residues. J was trimmed by 1 base and V by 6 bases; bases with no gene match: 8. This CDR3 reads CASRLGSSGNTGELFF. In DNA, the CDR3 is TGCGCCAGCAGGCTTGGTTCTAGCGGGAACACCGGGGAGCTGTTTTTT.

This clonotype was recorded once. This chain uses TRBV4-1 with TRBJ2-7; unclear D gene. The germline V gene encodes CDR1 MGHRA and CDR2 YSYEKL. V lost 0 bases and J 0 bases, leaving 9 bases between the germline ends. The CDR3 consists of 15 residues. CDR3 residues: CASSQEDQTSYEQYF. CDR3 coding DNA: TGCGCCAGCAGCCAAGAAGATCAAACCTCCTACGAGCAGTACTTC.

V usage is TRBV5-6 and J usage is TRBJ1-1; no clear D gene. The CDR3 covers 11 residues. Germline CDR1 is SGHDT and CDR2 is YYEEEE. Trimming cost V 4 bases and J 5 bases, with 6 bases left between them. The CDR3 sequence: CASSGHTEAFF. CDR3 bases: TGTGCCAGCAGCGGGCATACTGAAGCTTTCTTT. Based on the CDR3 plus reference TRBV5-6 and TRBJ1-1, the full variable domain is DAGVTQSPTHLIKTRGQQVTLRCSPKSGHDTVSWYQQALGQGPQFIFQYYEEEERQRGNFPDRFSGHQFPNYSSELNVNALLLGDSALYLCASSGHTEAFFGQGTRLTVV.

The chain is built from TRBV6-1 and TRBJ1-3, with unresolved D. The CDR3 extends over 13 amino acids. Germline V gene data show CDR1 as MNHNS and CDR2 as SASEGT. V was trimmed by 0 bases and J by 2 bases, leaving 2 bases between them. Here the CDR3 reads CASSEATGNTIYF. CDR3 nucleotide sequence: TGTGCCAGCAGTGAAGCAACTGGAAACACCATATATTTT.

This clonotype occurred a few times. The chain carries TRBV25-1 and TRBJ2-1; D is perhaps TRBD2 (5 bases). The CDR3 extends over 13 amino acids. Germline V lookup: CDR1 MGHDK, CDR2 SYGVNS. Trimming shortened V by 8 bases and J by 8 bases, and 16 bases separated the two germline ends. Written as DNA, the CDR3 is TGTGCCAGCTCTTTTTTCACCGGGGATGAGCAGTTCTTC. Its translation is CASSFFTGDEQFF.

This clonotype was detected a few times. The chain combines TRBV5-5 with TRBJ1-6; D is uncertain. The CDR3 contains 16 residues. Germline CDR1 reads SGHKS; CDR2 reads YYEKEE (reference sequence). The V gene lost 6 bases and the J gene lost 7 bases, with 20 bases spanning the gap. The CDR3 nucleotides read TGTGCCAGCAACCCGTCGGAGGGAGCGTTGAATTCACCCCTCCACTTT. Its protein product is CASNPSEGALNSPLHF.

This chain joins TRBV7-9 and TRBJ2-3, with TRBD1 matching over 9 bases. The germline CDR1 and CDR2 sequences are SEHNR and FQNEAQ (reference sequence). The CDR3 runs to 15 residues. V dropped 5 bases and J dropped 4; count of bases not matched to a gene: 7. The DNA for the CDR3 is TGTGCCAGCAGCCCAGGGTGGACAGGGGCAGATACGCAGTATTTT. Translation: CASSPGWTGADTQYF.

This clonotype was recorded at least ten times. DNA for the CDR3: TGCGCCAGCAGCTTGGGGTGGGCCAATTCACCCCTCCACTTT. Translated: CASSLGWANSPLHF. The chain recombines TRBV5-1 with TRBJ1-6; D uncertain. V lost 0 bases and J lost 7, with 8 bases in between. This CDR3 spans 14 amino acids. Germline assignment: CDR1 SGHRS and CDR2 YFSETQ.

Only a few counts were recorded for this clonotype. This chain joins TRBV3-1 and TRBJ2-1; D possibly corresponds to TRBD2 (5 bases). The V and J ends lost 2 bases and 10 bases respectively, with 9 bases between them. CDR1 and CDR2 from the germline V gene are LGHDT and YNNKEL (reference sequence). This CDR3 is 12 amino acids long. The CDR3 reads CASSQTTREQFF. The CDR3 DNA reads as TGTGCCAGCAGCCAAACCACTAGAGAGCAGTTCTTC.

The chain links TRBV4-1 to TRBJ1-1; D not certain. Trimming pared 4 bases from V and 7 bases from J, leaving 16 bases between. CDR1 and CDR2 (germline): MGHRA, YSYEKL. CDR3 length equals 14 residues. CDR3 DNA sequence: TGCGCCAGCAGCCCAAGGGCGGGGTTCCTTGAAGCTTTCTTT. Residues: CASSPRAGFLEAFF.

V and J are TRBV29-1 and TRBJ1-2; D is undetermined. The ends were cut back, 2 bases at V and 8 bases at J, with 12 bases in the middle. Germline loops: CDR1 SQVTM, CDR2 ANQGSEA. The CDR3 loop spans 12 amino acids. For the CDR3, the DNA is TGCAGCGTTGAAACATATACCTCGGGCTACACCTTC. Protein sequence: CSVETYTSGYTF.

This clonotype was seen more than once but under ten times. The rearrangement joins TRBV20-1 to TRBJ2-1, with a tentative D call TRBD2 (7 bases). With 6 bases removed from V and 4 bases from J, the gap between germline ends came to 16 bases. The CDR3 is made up of 14 amino acids. CDR1 is DFQATT, CDR2 SNEGSKA, per germline (reference sequence). DNA for the CDR3: TGCAGTGCCGCCCGGGGGGCTGGTTACAATGAGCAGTTCTTC. Translating it yields CSAARGAGYNEQFF.

This clonotype came up once. The chain couples TRBV20-1 to TRBJ2-7; 7 nucleotides agree with TRBD1. Germline V lookup: CDR1 DFQATT, CDR2 SNEGSKA (reference sequence). CDR3 length: 12 residues. The CDR3 loop reads CSAGTVPYEQYF. As DNA, the CDR3 is TGCAGCGCCGGGACAGTCCCCTACGAGCAGTACTTC.

The chain has TRBV23-1 and TRBJ1-5, with a tentative D call TRBD1 (6 bases). TRBV23-1 is assigned to the ORF class and has an uncertain function. The CDR3 has 11 residues. Trimming took off 10 bases at V and 5 bases at J, with 9 bases between the two ends. CDR3 bases: TGCGCCATGAGGGGGTATCAGCCCCAGCATTTT. Translating gives CAMRGYQPQHF.

This clonotype was observed at least ten times. V usage is TRBV12-3 or TRBV12-4 and J usage is TRBJ1-1, with TRBD1 identical over 7 bases. With V trimmed by 6 bases and J by 1 base, 8 bases remained unmatched. The CDR3 is made up of 15 amino acids. This chain's CDR3 is CASSPLGTENTEAFF. The CDR3 nucleotides read TGTGCCAGCAGCCCCCTTGGGACAGAGAACACTGAAGCTTTCTTT.

The table lists this clonotype with a few counts. J is TRBJ2-1 and V is TRBV5-1; TRBD2 aligns across 8 bases. The germline gives CDR1 SGHRS, CDR2 YFSETQ. The ends lost 5 bases at V and 8 bases at J; junction bases unmatched: 6. CDR3 length: 13 residues. CDR3 in amino acids: CASSERELDEQFF. DNA of the CDR3: TGCGCCAGCAGTGAGCGGGAGTTGGATGAGCAGTTCTTC.

A few counts support this clonotype. This chain uses TRBV12-3 or TRBV12-4 with TRBJ1-6, with unresolved D. The CDR3 has 12 residues. Trimming pared 3 bases from V and 9 bases from J, leaving 6 bases between. The CDR3 sequence is CASSFGGSPLHF. The CDR3 coding sequence is TGTGCCAGCAGTTTTGGTGGTTCACCCCTCCACTTT.